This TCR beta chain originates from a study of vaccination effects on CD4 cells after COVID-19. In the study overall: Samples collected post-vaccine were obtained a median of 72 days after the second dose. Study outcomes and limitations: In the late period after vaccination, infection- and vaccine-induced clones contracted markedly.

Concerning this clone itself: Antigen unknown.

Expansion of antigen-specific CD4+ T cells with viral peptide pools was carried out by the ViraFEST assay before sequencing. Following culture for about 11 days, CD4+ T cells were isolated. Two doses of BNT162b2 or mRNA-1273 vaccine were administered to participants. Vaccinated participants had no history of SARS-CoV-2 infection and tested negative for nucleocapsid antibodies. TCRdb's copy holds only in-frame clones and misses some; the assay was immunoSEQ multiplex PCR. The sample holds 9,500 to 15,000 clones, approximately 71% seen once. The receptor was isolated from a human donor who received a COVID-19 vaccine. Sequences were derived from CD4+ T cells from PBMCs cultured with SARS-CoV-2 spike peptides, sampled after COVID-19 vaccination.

This CDR3 reads CASSEGTVGEQYF. The DNA for the CDR3 is TGTGCCAGCAGTGAAGGGACCGTGGGGGAGCAGTACTTC. The V gene is TRBV2, the J gene TRBJ2-7; unclear D gene. Germline CDR1 reads SNHLY; CDR2 reads FYNNEI. The ends were cut back, 1 base at V and 7 bases at J, with 11 bases in the middle. This CDR3 is 13 amino acids long.